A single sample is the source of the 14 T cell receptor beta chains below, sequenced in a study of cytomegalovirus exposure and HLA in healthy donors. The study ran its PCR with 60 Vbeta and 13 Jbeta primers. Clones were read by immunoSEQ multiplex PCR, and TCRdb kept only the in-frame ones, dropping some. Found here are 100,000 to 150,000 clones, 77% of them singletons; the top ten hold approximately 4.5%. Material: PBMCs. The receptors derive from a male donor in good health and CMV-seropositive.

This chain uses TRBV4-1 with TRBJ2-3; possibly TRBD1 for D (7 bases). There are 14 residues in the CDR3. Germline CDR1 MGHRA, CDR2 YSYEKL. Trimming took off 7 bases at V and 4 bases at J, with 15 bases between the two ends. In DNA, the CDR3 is TGCGCCAGCAAATGGCAGGGGGGATCAGATACGCAGTATTTT. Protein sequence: CASKWQGGSDTQYF.

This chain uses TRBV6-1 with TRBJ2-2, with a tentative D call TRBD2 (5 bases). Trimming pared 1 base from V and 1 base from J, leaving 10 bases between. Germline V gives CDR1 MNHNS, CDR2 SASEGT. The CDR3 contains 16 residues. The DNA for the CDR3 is TGTGCCAGCAGTGAAGGGAGGTGGCAGAACACCGGGGAGCTGTTTTTT. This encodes CASSEGRWQNTGELFF.

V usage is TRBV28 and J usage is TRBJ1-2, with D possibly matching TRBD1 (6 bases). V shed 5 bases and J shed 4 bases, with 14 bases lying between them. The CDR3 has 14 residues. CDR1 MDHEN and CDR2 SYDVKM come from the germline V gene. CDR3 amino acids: CASSPPDRPYGYTF. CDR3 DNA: TGTGCCAGCAGTCCGCCGGACAGACCCTATGGCTACACCTTC.

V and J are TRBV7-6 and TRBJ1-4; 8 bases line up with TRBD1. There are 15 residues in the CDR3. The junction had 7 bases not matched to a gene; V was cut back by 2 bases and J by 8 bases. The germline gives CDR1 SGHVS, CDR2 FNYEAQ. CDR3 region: CASSLRQGLGEKLFF. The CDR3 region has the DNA TGTGCCAGCAGCTTAAGACAGGGGTTGGGGGAAAAACTGTTTTTT. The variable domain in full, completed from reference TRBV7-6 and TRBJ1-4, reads GAGVSQSPRYKVTKRGQDVALRCDPISGHVSLYWYRQALGQGPEFLTYFNYEAQQDKSGLPNDRFSAERPEGSISTLTIQRTEQRDSAMYRCASSLRQGLGEKLFFGSGTQLSVL.

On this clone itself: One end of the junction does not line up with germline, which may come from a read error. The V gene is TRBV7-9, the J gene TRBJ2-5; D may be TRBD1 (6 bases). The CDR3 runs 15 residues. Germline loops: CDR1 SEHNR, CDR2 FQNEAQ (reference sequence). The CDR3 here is CSSSSYGQPQETQYF. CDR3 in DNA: TGTTCCAGCAGCTCGTATGGACAGCCCCAAGAGACCCAGTACTTC.

CDR3 sequence (DNA): TGTGCCTGGAGTGTACTAGGGTTAGGCTATGGCTACACCTTC. Its protein product is CAWSVLGLGYGYTF. The gene calls are TRBV30 and TRBJ1-2; D not resolved. The germline V gene has CDR1 GTSNPN and CDR2 SVGIG (reference sequence). V was shortened by 0 bases and J by 4 bases, with 12 bases between the two germline ends. This CDR3 has 14 amino acids.

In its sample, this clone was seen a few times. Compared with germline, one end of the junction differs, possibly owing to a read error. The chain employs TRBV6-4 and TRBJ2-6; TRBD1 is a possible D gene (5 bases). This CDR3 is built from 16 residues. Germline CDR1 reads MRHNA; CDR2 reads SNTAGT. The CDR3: CASSDSGGSGANGLTF. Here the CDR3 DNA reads TGTGCCAGCAGTGACTCGGGCGGCTCTGGGGCCAACGGCCTGACTTTC.

CDR3 amino acids: CSTRDNTDTQYF. The CDR3 DNA reads TGCAGCACAAGGGACAACACAGATACGCAGTATTTT. The chain has TRBV29-1 and TRBJ2-3, with D possibly TRBD1 on 6 matching bases. Germline values: CDR1 SQVTM, CDR2 ANQGSEA. This CDR3 region has 12 residues. V shed 8 bases and J shed 2 bases, with 11 bases lying between them.

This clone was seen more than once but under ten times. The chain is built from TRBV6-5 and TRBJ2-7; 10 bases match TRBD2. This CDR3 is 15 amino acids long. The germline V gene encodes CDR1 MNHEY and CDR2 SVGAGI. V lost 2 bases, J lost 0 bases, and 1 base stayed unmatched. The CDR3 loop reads CASSYTSGNSYEQYF. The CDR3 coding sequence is TGTGCCAGCAGTTACACTAGCGGGAACTCCTACGAGCAGTACTTC.

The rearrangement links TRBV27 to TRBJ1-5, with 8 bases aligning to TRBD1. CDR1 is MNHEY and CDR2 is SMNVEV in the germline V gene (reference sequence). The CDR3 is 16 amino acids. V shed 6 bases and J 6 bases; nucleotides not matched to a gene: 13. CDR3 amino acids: CASRSLKGQGGQPQHF. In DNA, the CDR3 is TGTGCCAGCAGAAGCCTAAAAGGACAGGGAGGTCAGCCCCAGCATTTT.

CDR3 loop: CASSLDSLGQPQHF. The CDR3 DNA is TGTGCCAGCAGCCTGGACAGTCTTGGTCAGCCCCAGCATTTT. The V and J genes are TRBV28 and TRBJ1-5; a weak D match, TRBD1 (6 bases). Trimming pared 6 bases from V and 6 bases from J, leaving 15 bases between. Germline assignment: CDR1 MDHEN and CDR2 SYDVKM. CDR3 length equals 14 residues.

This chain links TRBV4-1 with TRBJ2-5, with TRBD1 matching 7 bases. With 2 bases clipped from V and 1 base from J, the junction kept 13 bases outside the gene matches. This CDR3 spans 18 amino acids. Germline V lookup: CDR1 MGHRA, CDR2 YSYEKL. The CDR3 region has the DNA TGCGCCAGCAGCCAATCAAGGGGGCAGACAGGGCGCCAAGAGACCCAGTACTTC. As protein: CASSQSRGQTGRQETQYF.

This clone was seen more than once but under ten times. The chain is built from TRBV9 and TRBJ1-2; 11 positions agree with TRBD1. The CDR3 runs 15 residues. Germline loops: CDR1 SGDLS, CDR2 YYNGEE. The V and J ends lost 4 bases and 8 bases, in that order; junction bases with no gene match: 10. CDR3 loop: CASSQGLGQGGGYTF. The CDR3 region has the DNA TGTGCCAGCAGCCAGGGTCTGGGACAGGGGGGAGGCTACACCTTC. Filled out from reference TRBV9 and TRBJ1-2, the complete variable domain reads DSGVTQTPKHLITATGQRVTLRCSPRSGDLSVYWYQQSLDQGLQFLIQYYNGEERAKGNILERFSAQQFPDLHSELNLSSLELGDSALYFCASSQGLGQGGGYTFGSGTRLTVV.

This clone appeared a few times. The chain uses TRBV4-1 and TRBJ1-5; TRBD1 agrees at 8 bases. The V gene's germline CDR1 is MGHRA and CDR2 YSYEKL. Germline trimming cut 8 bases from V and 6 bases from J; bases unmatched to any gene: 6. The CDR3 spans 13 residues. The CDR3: CASGQGIVQPQHF. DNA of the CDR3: TGCGCCAGCGGACAGGGCATTGTTCAGCCCCAGCATTTT.